Presented here are 26 T cell receptor beta chains from one specimen sequenced in a study of control samples from healthy donors and cancer patients. TCRdb's table, derived via immunoSEQ multiplex PCR, lists solely in-frame clones and lacks some. The sample has about 140,000 clones; 91% are singletons. Sample: blood. These receptors were taken from a man aged 18-30 years in good health.

This sequence joins TRBV27 and TRBJ1-2; a weak D match, TRBD1 (5 bases). Per germline, CDR1 MNHEY and CDR2 SMNVEV (reference sequence). CDR3 length: 15 amino acids. Trimming pared 6 bases from V and 0 bases from J, leaving 14 bases between. The CDR3 nucleotides read TGTGCCAGCAGGACCGGCCGGGACTCTAACTATGGCTACACCTTC. This gives the protein CASRTGRDSNYGYTF.

The chain has TRBV5-4 and TRBJ2-7; D is possibly TRBD2 (5 bases). The CDR3 loop spans 11 amino acids. CDR1 and CDR2 from the germline V gene are SGHNT and YYREEE (reference sequence). V was cut by 4 bases and J by 7 bases, with 9 bases left in between. CDR3 nucleotide sequence: TGTGCCAGCAGCATCTCGGGGGAGCAGTACTTC. It translates to CASSISGEQYF. Complete variable domain (other parts from reference TRBV5-4 and TRBJ2-7): ETGVTQSPTHLIKTRGQQVTLRCSSQSGHNTVSWYQQALGQGPQFIFQYYREEENGRGNFPPRFSGLQFPNYSSELNVNALELDDSALYLCASSISGEQYFGPGTRLTVT.

The genes are TRBV5-1 and TRBJ1-4; D possibly corresponds to TRBD1 (6 bases). Trimming removed 2 bases at V and 3 bases at J, with 17 bases between. The CDR3 has 17 amino acids. The germline V gene encodes CDR1 SGHRS and CDR2 YFSETQ. CDR3 nucleotide sequence: TGCGCCAGCAGCTTTATGTCAGGGGCGGCCTCTAATGAAAAACTGTTTTTT. Its protein is CASSFMSGAASNEKLFF. The full variable domain, completed using reference TRBV5-1 and TRBJ1-4, is KAGVTQTPRYLIKTRGQQVTLSCSPISGHRSVSWYQQTPGQGLQFLFEYFSETQRNKGNFPGRFSGRQFSNSRSEMNVSTLELGDSALYLCASSFMSGAASNEKLFFGSGTQLSVL.

The J gene is TRBJ1-4, the V gene TRBV18, with D possibly matching TRBD1 (6 bases). This CDR3 region has 15 residues. V shed 4 bases and J shed 7 bases, with 16 bases lying between them. CDR1 is KGHSH and CDR2 is LQKENI in the germline V gene. CDR3: CASSQGGLVSEKLFF. The CDR3 DNA sequence: TGTGCCAGCTCACAAGGGGGGCTCGTGTCTGAAAAACTGTTTTTT.

V gene TRBV12-3 or TRBV12-4 combines with J gene TRBJ1-2; D may be TRBD1 (6 bases). The ends were cut back, 0 bases at V and 8 bases at J, with 7 bases in the middle. CDR3 size: 12 residues. The CDR3 here is CASSLAGAGYTF. CDR3 sequence (DNA): TGTGCCAGCAGTTTAGCGGGGGCCGGCTACACCTTC.

This sequence joins TRBV2 and TRBJ1-2; possible D gene TRBD1, 6 bases. There are 13 residues in the CDR3. Germline V gene lookup returns CDR1 SNHLY and CDR2 FYNNEI. Trimming pared 6 bases from V and 2 bases from J, leaving 10 bases between. The CDR3 nucleotides read TGTGCCAGCAGCGCCGGACAGAACTATGGCTACACCTTC. This codes for CASSAGQNYGYTF.

The chain combines TRBV7-2 with TRBJ1-6; the D is unclear. Looked up from germline, CDR1 is SGHTA and CDR2 is FQGNSA. Trimming removed 5 bases from V and 7 bases from J, with 15 bases in between. This CDR3 is 15 amino acids long. In nucleotides, the CDR3 is TGTGCCAGCAGCGCCGGGCCAACCAGCAATTCACCCCTCCACTTT. It translates to CASSAGPTSNSPLHF.

This rearrangement joins TRBV6-6 to TRBJ1-2; D perhaps matches TRBD1 (6 bases). This CDR3 contains 15 residues. Trimming shortened V by 0 bases and J by 4 bases, and 12 bases separated the two germline ends. Germline CDR1 MNHNY, CDR2 SVGAGI (reference sequence). The CDR3, as DNA: TGTGCCAGCAGTTACTCACAGGGACCCCTCTATGGCTACACCTTC. This codes for CASSYSQGPLYGYTF.

This rearrangement joins TRBV3-1 (or the pseudogene TRBV3-2) to TRBJ1-3; a weak D match, TRBD1 (5 bases). CDR1 LGHDT and CDR2 YNNKEL come from the germline V gene (reference sequence). V gave up 0 bases and J gave up 0 bases, with 12 bases separating them. This CDR3 has 17 amino acids. CDR3 residues: CASSQEVPGSSGNTIYF. In DNA, the CDR3 is TGTGCCAGCAGCCAAGAAGTCCCAGGGAGCTCTGGAAACACCATATATTTT.

This chain joins TRBV11-2 and TRBJ1-1; 7 bases map to TRBD1. Germline loops: CDR1 SGHAT, CDR2 FQNNGV. CDR3 length: 12 amino acids. V gave up 3 bases and J gave up 7 bases; unmatched junction bases: 2. The CDR3 region is CASSFDRDEAFF. The CDR3 DNA sequence: TGTGCCAGCAGCTTCGACAGGGATGAAGCTTTCTTT.

V is TRBV27 and J is TRBJ2-3; D might be TRBD1 (6 bases). Trimming removed 10 bases at V and 2 bases at J, with 19 bases between. Germline values: CDR1 MNHEY, CDR2 SMNVEV (reference sequence). The CDR3 covers 15 residues. DNA of the CDR3: TGTGCCACCCAAGACAGGACCTCCCTCACAGATACGCAGTATTTT. This encodes CATQDRTSLTDTQYF.

This chain links TRBV29-1 with TRBJ1-1; tentatively, D is TRBD1 (5 bases). V gave up 3 bases and J gave up 3 bases, with 14 bases separating them. The CDR3 runs to 14 residues. Germline CDR1 is SQVTM and CDR2 is ANQGSEA. The DNA of the CDR3 is TGCAGCGTTGATACCCAGGGTGGGGACACTGAAGCTTTCTTT. It yields the protein CSVDTQGGDTEAFF.

The rearrangement joins TRBV2 to TRBJ2-3, with D perhaps TRBD1 (8 bases). Trimming shortened V by 3 bases and J by 8 bases, and 18 bases separated the two germline ends. Germline CDR1 reads SNHLY; CDR2 reads FYNNEI. This CDR3 is built from 15 residues. The DNA for the CDR3 is TGTGCCAGCAGTGACTATACAGGGGGAGGGGGTACGCAGTATTTT. This codes for CASSDYTGGGGTQYF.

The genes are TRBV6-5 and TRBJ1-3; D remains unclear. This CDR3 has 15 amino acids. Germline lookup yields CDR1 MNHEY and CDR2 SVGAGI. V lost 5 bases and J lost 0, with 11 bases in between. The CDR3 bases are TGTGCCAGCAGTCTTCGAGAATTCTCTGGAAACACCATATATTTT. Translated, it gives CASSLREFSGNTIYF.

The chain uses TRBV19 and TRBJ2-2; D remains unclear. V lost 6 bases, J lost 2 bases, and 13 bases lay in between. CDR3 length: 15 amino acids. Germline V lookup: CDR1 LNHDA, CDR2 SQIVND (reference sequence). The CDR3: CASRAGDRNTGELFF. The CDR3 DNA sequence: TGTGCCAGTAGGGCTGGTGACCGAAACACCGGGGAGCTGTTTTTT.

The chain links TRBV11-2 to TRBJ1-3; D uncertain. The CDR3 length is 15 residues. CDR1 and CDR2 (germline): SGHAT, FQNNGV. V lost 5 bases, J lost 0 bases, and 11 bases lay in between. Here the CDR3 DNA reads TGTGCCAGCAGCCCCAATGGGGTCTCTGGAAACACCATATATTTT. Translated, it gives CASSPNGVSGNTIYF.

The chain has TRBV9 and TRBJ1-6; the match to TRBD1 covers 7 bases. This CDR3 spans 14 amino acids. CDR1 and CDR2 from the germline V gene are SGDLS and YYNGEE. The ends lost 3 bases at V and 9 bases at J; junction bases unmatched: 6. Here the CDR3 reads CASSGRGLGSPLHF. The CDR3 coding sequence is TGTGCCAGCAGCGGGAGGGGGCTGGGTTCACCCCTCCACTTT.

The CDR3 region is CASSAPGLTSYEQYF. CDR3 DNA sequence: TGTGCCAGCAGTGCCCCGGGACTTACATCCTACGAGCAGTACTTC. V is TRBV5-4 and J is TRBJ2-7, with D perhaps matching TRBD2 (6 bases). Trimming pared 5 bases from V and 1 base from J, leaving 16 bases between. The CDR3 has 15 amino acids. CDR1 and CDR2 (germline): SGHNT, YYREEE (reference sequence).

The chain links TRBV5-8 to TRBJ2-3; possible D gene TRBD2, 6 bases. The CDR3 totals 13 residues. CDR1 SGHTS and CDR2 YDEGEE come from the germline V gene. Trimming cost V 4 bases and J 2 bases, with 8 bases left between them. The CDR3 protein is CASSLDYTDTQYF. CDR3 nucleotides: TGTGCCAGCAGCCTGGACTACACAGATACGCAGTATTTT. The full variable domain, rest sourced from reference TRBV5-8 and TRBJ2-3, is EAGVTQSPTHLIKTRGQQATLRCSPISGHTSVYWYQQALGLGLQFLLWYDEGEERNRGNFPPRFSGRQFPNYSSELNVNALELEDSALYLCASSLDYTDTQYFGPGTRLTVL.

The chain is built from TRBV27 and TRBJ2-7; 7 positions match TRBD1. Trimming removed 1 base from V and 4 bases from J; junction bases left unmatched: 7. Germline CDR1 and CDR2: MNHEY and SMNVEV (reference sequence). The CDR3 has 15 amino acids. The CDR3 bases are TGTGCCAGCAGTTTATTGTGGGACAGCGAGTACGAGCAGTACTTC. This translates into CASSLLWDSEYEQYF.

The V and J genes are TRBV4-3 and TRBJ1-3, with D hard to call. Trimming left V 4 bases short and J 1 base short, with 17 bases between. The CDR3 has 17 amino acids. Germline CDR1 reads LGHNA; CDR2 reads YSLEER. CDR3 bases: TGCGCCAGCAGCCGCTCCCCCCCGGGTCAGTCTGGAAACACCATATATTTT. Translating gives CASSRSPPGQSGNTIYF.

The CDR3 loop reads CASSSGTSGGTTDTQYF. CDR3 nucleotides: TGTGCCAGCAGCTCGGGGACTAGCGGGGGGACTACCGATACGCAGTATTTT. V gene TRBV11-3 combines with J gene TRBJ2-3; TRBD2 agrees at 15 bases. V shed 4 bases and J 6 bases; nucleotides not matched to a gene: 8. CDR1 and CDR2 (germline): SGHNT, YENEEA. The CDR3 extends over 17 amino acids.

The chain employs TRBV14 and TRBJ2-5, with a weak D call TRBD1 (6 bases). In germline, CDR1 is SGHDN, CDR2 FVKESK. Trimming took 5 bases from V and 4 from J, leaving 20 bases between them. The CDR3 runs to 16 residues. CDR3 residues: CASSKRAAGESETQYF. CDR3 DNA: TGTGCCAGCAGCAAAAGGGCGGCAGGGGAGTCAGAGACCCAGTACTTC.

The chain joins TRBV10-3 to TRBJ2-7; 8 nucleotides align to TRBD1. The CDR3 extends over 15 amino acids. V lost 2 bases, J lost 5 bases, and 8 bases stayed unmatched. CDR1 ENHRY and CDR2 SYGVKD come from the germline V gene. The CDR3 here is CAISEQEGTGDEQYF. In DNA, the CDR3 is TGTGCCATCAGTGAGCAGGAAGGGACAGGTGACGAGCAGTACTTC.

This chain links TRBV2 with TRBJ1-1, with 9 bases lining up with TRBD1. Germline V gene lookup returns CDR1 SNHLY and CDR2 FYNNEI. V dropped 1 base and J dropped 11; count of bases not matched to a gene: 8. This CDR3 spans 14 amino acids. The CDR3 DNA reads TGTGCCAGCAGTGAAGACAGGGGGCTTATGGCGGCTTTCTTT. Its protein is CASSEDRGLMAAFF.

This clone has a single count. The V call is TRBV4-3, the J call TRBJ2-2; the D is unclear. CDR1 and CDR2 from the germline V gene are LGHNA and YSLEER. The germline V and J ends were trimmed by 4 bases and 3 bases, with 12 bases remaining between them. This CDR3 spans 15 amino acids. The CDR3 DNA sequence: TGCGCCAGCAGCCGTTTAGAGATGGACACCGGGGAGCTGTTTTTT. Its translation: CASSRLEMDTGELFF.